Sequencing of this T cell receptor (beta chain) was carried out in a study of T-cell reconstitution after alpha-beta-depleted transplantation in children. Preparation of the TCRbeta library involved a method that used unique molecular identifiers. Via MiXCR, TCRdb re-called the PCR reads, giving one row per CDR3 protein. This sample has tens of thousands of distinct CDR3 sequences, with approximately 5% found just once. CDR1 and CDR2 from the germline V gene are SEHNR and FQNEAQ (reference sequence). The CDR3 is 15 residues long. Deletions cut 5 bases from V and 4 bases from J, with 16 bases between.

The gene calls are TRBV7-9 and TRBJ2-3; TRBD2 might be the D (6 bases). The clonotype comes from a boy under two years old who had a stem cell transplant for acute myeloid leukemia, so the T cells may come from the graft donor. The sample in question was PBMCs, mostly from graft donor cells, obtained 180 days after TCRalphabeta/CD19-depleted stem cell transplant. For the CDR3, the DNA is TGTGCCAGCAGCCCTGGGACTTGGGGGGCAGATACGCAGTATTTT. Its translation is CASSPGTWGADTQYF.